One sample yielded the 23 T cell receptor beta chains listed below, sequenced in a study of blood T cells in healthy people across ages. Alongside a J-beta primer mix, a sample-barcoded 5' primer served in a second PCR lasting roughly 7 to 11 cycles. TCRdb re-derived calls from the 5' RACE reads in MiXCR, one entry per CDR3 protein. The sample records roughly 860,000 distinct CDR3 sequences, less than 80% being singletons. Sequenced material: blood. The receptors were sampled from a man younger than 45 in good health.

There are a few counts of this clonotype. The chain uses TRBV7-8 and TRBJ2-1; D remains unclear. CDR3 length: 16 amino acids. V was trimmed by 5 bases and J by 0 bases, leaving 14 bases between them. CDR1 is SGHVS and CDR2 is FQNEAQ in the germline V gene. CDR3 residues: CASSREAVSSYNEQFF. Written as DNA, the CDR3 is TGTGCCAGCAGCCGAGAGGCGGTGAGCTCCTACAATGAGCAGTTCTTC.

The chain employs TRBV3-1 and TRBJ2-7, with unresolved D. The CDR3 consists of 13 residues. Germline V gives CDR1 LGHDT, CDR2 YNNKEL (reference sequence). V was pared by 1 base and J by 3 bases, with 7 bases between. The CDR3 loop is CASSQAALYEQYF. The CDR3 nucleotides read TGTGCCAGCAGCCAAGCAGCTCTCTACGAGCAGTACTTC.

The CDR3 region is CASSRLAGKNEQFF. The CDR3 nucleotides are TGTGCCAGCAGCCGACTAGCGGGGAAGAATGAGCAGTTCTTC. The V call is TRBV6-2 or TRBV6-3, the J call TRBJ2-1; 11 nucleotides match TRBD2. This CDR3 region has 14 residues. J gave up 7 bases and V 6 bases, and 5 bases lay outside the gene matches. CDR1 MNHEY and CDR2 SVGEGT come from the germline V gene.

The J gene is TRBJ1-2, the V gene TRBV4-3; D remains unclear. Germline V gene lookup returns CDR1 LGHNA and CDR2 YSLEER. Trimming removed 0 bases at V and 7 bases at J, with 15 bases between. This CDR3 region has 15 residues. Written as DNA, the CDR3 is TGCGCCAGCAGCCAAGATCCGGGGAGGGAGGTTGGCTACACCTTC. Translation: CASSQDPGREVGYTF.

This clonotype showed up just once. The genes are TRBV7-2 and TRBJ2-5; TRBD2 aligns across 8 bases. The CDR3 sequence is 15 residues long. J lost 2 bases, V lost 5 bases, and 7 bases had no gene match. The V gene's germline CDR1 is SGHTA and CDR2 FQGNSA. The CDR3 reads CASSRGGGQQETQYF. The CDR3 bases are TGTGCCAGCAGCCGGGGGGGAGGACAACAAGAGACCCAGTACTTC.

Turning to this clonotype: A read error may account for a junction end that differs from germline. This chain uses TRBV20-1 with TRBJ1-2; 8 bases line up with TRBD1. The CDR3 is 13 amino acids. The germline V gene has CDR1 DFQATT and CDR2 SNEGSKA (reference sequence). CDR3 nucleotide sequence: TGCAGCGCTAGAGTCGGACAGGGTTTAAGCTACACCTTC. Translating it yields CSARVGQGLSYTF.

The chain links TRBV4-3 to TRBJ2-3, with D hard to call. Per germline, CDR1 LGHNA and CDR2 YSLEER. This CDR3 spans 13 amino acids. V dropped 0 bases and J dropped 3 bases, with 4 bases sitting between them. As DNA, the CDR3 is TGCGCCAGCAGCCAAGATGTGACAGATACGCAGTATTTT. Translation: CASSQDVTDTQYF.

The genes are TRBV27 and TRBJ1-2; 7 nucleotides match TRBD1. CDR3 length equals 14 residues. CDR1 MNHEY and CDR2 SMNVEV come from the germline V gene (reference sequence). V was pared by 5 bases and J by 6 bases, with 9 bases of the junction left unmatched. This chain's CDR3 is CASSPGTARHGYTF. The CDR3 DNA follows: TGTGCCAGCAGTCCCGGGACAGCCCGACATGGCTACACCTTC.

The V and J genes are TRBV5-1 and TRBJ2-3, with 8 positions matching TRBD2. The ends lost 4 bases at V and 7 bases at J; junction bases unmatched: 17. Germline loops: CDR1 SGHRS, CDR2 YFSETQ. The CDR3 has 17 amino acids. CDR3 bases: TGCGCCAGCAGCCCCAATGGCGGGGGGCTTTCCGCAAATACGCAGTATTTT. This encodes CASSPNGGGLSANTQYF.

The CDR3 DNA sequence: TGCAGTGCTAGCCAGCTTGGGCGGGGGGACCCCTACGAGCAGTACTTC. Its protein product is CSASQLGRGDPYEQYF. The V and J genes are TRBV20-1 and TRBJ2-4, with 8 bases lining up with TRBD2. Gene TRBJ2-7 matches the end of the DNA better, so the J call may be wrong. The germline V gene encodes CDR1 DFQATT and CDR2 SNEGSKA (reference sequence). The CDR3 length is 16 residues.

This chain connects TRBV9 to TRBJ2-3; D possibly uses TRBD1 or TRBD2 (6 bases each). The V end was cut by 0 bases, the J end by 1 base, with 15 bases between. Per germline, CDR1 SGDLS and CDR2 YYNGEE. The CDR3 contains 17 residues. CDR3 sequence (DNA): TGTGCCAGCAGCGTAGCCCCCGCAGGGGAGGGCACAGATACGCAGTATTTT. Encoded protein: CASSVAPAGEGTDTQYF.

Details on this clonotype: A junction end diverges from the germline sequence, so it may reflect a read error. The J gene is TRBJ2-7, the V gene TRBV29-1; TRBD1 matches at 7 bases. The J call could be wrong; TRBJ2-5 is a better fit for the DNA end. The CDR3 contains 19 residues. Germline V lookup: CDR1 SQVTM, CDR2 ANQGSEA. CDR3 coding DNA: TGCGGCGTTGGGAAGACGAATTCGAGAGAACAGGGGTTCGGAGAGACCCAGTACTTC. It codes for CGVGKTNSREQGFGETQYF.

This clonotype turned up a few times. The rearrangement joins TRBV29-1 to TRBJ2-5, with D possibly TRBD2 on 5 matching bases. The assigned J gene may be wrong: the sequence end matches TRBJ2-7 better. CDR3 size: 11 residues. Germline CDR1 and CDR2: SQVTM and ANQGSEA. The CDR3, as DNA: TGCAGCGTTTCCGGGACCTACGAGCAGTACTTC. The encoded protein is CSVSGTYEQYF.

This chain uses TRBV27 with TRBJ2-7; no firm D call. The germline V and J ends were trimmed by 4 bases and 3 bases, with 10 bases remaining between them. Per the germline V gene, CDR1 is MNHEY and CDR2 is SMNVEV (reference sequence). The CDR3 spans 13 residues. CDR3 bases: TGTGCCAGCAGTTATGCAGAGAACTACGAGCAGTACTTC. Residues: CASSYAENYEQYF.

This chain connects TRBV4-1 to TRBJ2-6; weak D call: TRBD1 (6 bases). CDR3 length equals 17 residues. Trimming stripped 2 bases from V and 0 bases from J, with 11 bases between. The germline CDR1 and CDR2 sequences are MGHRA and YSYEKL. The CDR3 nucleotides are TGCGCCAGCAGCCAACACGGACAGCACTCTGGGGCCAACGTCCTGACTTTC. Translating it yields CASSQHGQHSGANVLTF.

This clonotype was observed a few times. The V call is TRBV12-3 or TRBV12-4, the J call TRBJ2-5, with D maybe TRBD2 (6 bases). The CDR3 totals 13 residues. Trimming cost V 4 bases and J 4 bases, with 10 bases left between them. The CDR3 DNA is TGTGCCAGCAGTTGGGGGGTTAGAGAGACCCAGTACTTC. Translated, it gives CASSWGVRETQYF.

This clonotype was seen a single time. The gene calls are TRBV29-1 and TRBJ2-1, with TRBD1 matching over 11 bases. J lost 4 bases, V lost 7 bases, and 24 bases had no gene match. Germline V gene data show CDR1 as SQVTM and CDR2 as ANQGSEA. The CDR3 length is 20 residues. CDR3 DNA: TGCAGCGCTGGGACTCCGGGATTGTGGGGACAGGGGGACACTTACAATGAGCAGTTCTTC. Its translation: CSAGTPGLWGQGDTYNEQFF.

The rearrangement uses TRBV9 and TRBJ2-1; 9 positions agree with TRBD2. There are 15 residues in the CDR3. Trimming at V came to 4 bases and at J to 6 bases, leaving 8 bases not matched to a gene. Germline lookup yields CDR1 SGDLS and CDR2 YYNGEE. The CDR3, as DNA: TGTGCCAGCAGCCCTGGCGGGGGGGCCTCCAATGAGCAGTTCTTC. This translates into CASSPGGGASNEQFF.

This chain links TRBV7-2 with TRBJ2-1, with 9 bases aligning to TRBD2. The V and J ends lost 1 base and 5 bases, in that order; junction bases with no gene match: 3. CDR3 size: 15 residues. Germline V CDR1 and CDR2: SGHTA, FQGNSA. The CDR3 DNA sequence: TGTGCCAGCAGCTTAGAAGCGGGGGGCCACAATGAGCAGTTCTTC. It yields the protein CASSLEAGGHNEQFF.

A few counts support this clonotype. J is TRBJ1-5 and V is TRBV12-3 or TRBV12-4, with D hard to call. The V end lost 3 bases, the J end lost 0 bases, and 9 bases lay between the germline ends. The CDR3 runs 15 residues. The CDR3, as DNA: TGTGCCAGCAGTTTTTCAGGTTATAGCAATCAGCCCCAGCATTTT. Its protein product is CASSFSGYSNQPQHF.

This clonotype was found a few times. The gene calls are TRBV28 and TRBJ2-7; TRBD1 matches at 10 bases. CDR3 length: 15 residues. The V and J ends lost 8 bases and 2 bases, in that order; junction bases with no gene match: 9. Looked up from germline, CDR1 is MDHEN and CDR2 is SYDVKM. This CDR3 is CASRLRTGGTYEQYF. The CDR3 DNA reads TGTGCCAGCCGCCTCCGGACAGGGGGAACCTACGAGCAGTACTTC. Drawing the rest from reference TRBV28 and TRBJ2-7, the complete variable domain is DVKVTQSSRYLVKRTGEKVFLECVQDMDHENMFWYRQDPGLGLRLIYFSYDVKMKEKGDIPEGYSVSREKKERFSLILESASTNQTSMYLCASRLRTGGTYEQYFGPGTRLTVT.

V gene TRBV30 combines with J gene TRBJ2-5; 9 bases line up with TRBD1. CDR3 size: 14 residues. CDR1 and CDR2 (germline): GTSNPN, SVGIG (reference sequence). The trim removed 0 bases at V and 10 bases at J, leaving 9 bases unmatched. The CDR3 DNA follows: TGTGCCTGGAGTGTACTGGGACAGGGAGGGGGCCAGTACTTC. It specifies CAWSVLGQGGGQYF.

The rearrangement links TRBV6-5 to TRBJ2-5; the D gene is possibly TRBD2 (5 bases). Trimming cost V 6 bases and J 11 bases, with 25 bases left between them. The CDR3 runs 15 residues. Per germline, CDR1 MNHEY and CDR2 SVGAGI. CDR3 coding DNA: TGTGCCAGCAGGTCAAGGGCCCATACTAGGAATGAGCAGTACTTC. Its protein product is CASRSRAHTRNEQYF.